A single sample is the source of the 6 T cell receptor beta chains below, sequenced in a study of early T cells in non-severe SARS-CoV-2 infection. TCRdb fed the 5' RACE reads into MiXCR, producing one record per CDR3 protein. Seen here are under 90,000 distinct CDR3 sequences, about 12% observed once, and the top ten hold approximately 6%. The sample comprised whole blood. The receptors derive from an adult who was a healthcare worker with PCR-confirmed SARS-CoV-2 infection or an uninfected control (not recorded which).

This clonotype was detected many times. The rearrangement joins TRBV7-9 to TRBJ2-1, with 14 bases matching TRBD2. The V segment lost 3 bases and the J segment 8 bases; nucleotides outside the gene matches: 3. The CDR3 is made up of 15 amino acids. The germline V gene has CDR1 SEHNR and CDR2 FQNEAQ (reference sequence). The CDR3 sequence: CASSLGLAGVDEQFF. The CDR3 DNA reads TGTGCCAGCAGCTTGGGACTAGCGGGAGTAGATGAGCAGTTCTTC. The whole variable domain, remainder taken from reference TRBV7-9 and TRBJ2-1, is DTGVSQNPRHKITKRGQNVTFRCDPISEHNRLYWYRQTLGQGPEFLTYFQNEAQLEKSRLLSDRFSAERPKGSFSTLEIQRTEQGDSAMYLCASSLGLAGVDEQFFGPGTRLTVL.

This clonotype was counted many times. This chain uses TRBV7-3 with TRBJ2-2; 7 nucleotides align to TRBD1. The CDR3 is 17 residues long. After removal of 1 base from V and 3 bases from J, the junction contained 8 bases not matched to a gene. Germline V CDR1 and CDR2: SGHTA, FQGTGA. As DNA, the CDR3 is TGTGCCAGCAGCTTAAACCCAGGGGGTGTTGACACCGGGGAGCTGTTTTTT. Protein product: CASSLNPGGVDTGELFF. The whole variable domain, filled in from reference TRBV7-3 and TRBJ2-2, reads GAGVSQTPSNKVTEKGKYVELRCDPISGHTALYWYRQSLGQGPEFLIYFQGTGAADDSGLPNDRFFAVRPEGSVSTLKIQRTERGDSAVYLCASSLNPGGVDTGELFFGEGSRLTVL.

This clonotype was recorded at least ten times. The rearrangement links TRBV18 to TRBJ1-4; D not certain. Trimming took 2 bases from V and 5 from J, leaving 6 bases between them. In germline, CDR1 is KGHSH, CDR2 LQKENI. The CDR3 spans 13 residues. The CDR3 DNA is TGTGCCAGCTCACCATTCGGGAATGAAAAACTGTTTTTT. This codes for CASSPFGNEKLFF. Looking up the rest from reference TRBV18 and TRBJ1-4 gives the full variable domain: NAGVMQNPRHLVRRRGQEARLRCSPMKGHSHVYWYRQLPEEGLKFMVYLQKENIIDESGMPKERFSAEFPKEGPSILRIQQVVRGDSAAYFCASSPFGNEKLFFGSGTQLSVL.

This rearrangement joins TRBV29-1 to TRBJ2-1; D unclear. With 6 bases removed from V and 8 bases from J, the gap between germline ends came to 23 bases. Germline V CDR1 and CDR2: SQVTM, ANQGSEA. This CDR3 spans 15 amino acids. This CDR3 reads CSVDNAGPFVHEQFF. The CDR3 DNA follows: TGCAGCGTCGATAACGCCGGGCCCTTCGTCCATGAGCAGTTCTTC.

This clonotype was detected a few times. V gene TRBV18 combines with J gene TRBJ1-1; D not resolved. The CDR3 loop spans 14 amino acids. Deletions cut 2 bases from V and 3 bases from J, with 10 bases between. Germline V lookup: CDR1 KGHSH, CDR2 LQKENI. This CDR3 is CASSPGWRDTEAFF. The CDR3 region has the DNA TGTGCCAGCTCACCAGGGTGGAGGGACACTGAAGCTTTCTTT.

This chain joins TRBV9 and TRBJ2-2; 9 positions match TRBD2. V was clipped by 0 bases and J by 3 bases; unmatched bases: 3. There are 16 residues in the CDR3. CDR1 SGDLS and CDR2 YYNGEE come from the germline V gene. The CDR3 DNA reads TGTGCCAGCAGCGTAGATAGCGGGGGCGACACCGGGGAGCTGTTTTTT. Translation gives CASSVDSGGDTGELFF.